The 3 T cell receptor beta chains listed next were all sequenced from one sample in a study of T cell clonality in common variable immunodeficiency. The repertoire was sequenced with immunoSEQ multiplex PCR; TCRdb's copy has only in-frame clones and lacks some. This set yields approximately 44,000 clones and no singletons; the top ten hold around 2.8%. Sequencing was carried out using peripheral blood mononuclear cells. The receptors shown here come from a person aged 18-70 years in good health.

This clone was observed at least ten times. The DNA ends 3 residues before the CDR3 does, and the rest of the CDR3 is filled in from the germline J gene. This chain uses TRBV7-3 with TRBJ2-3; 10 nucleotides line up with TRBD2. Germline CDR1 and CDR2: SGHTA and FQGTGA. The CDR3 totals 17 residues. V shed 5 bases, J shed 2 bases, and the junction held 10 bases outside the gene matches. CDR3 bases read: TGTGCCAGCAGCCCCCGGACTAGCGGAAGTTCCACAGATACG. It specifies CASSPRTSGSSTDT. The full CDR3 protein reads CASSPRTSGSSTDTQYF.

At least ten counts were recorded for this clone. Coverage ceases 3 residues before the CDR3 finishes, and the germline J gene fills in the end. The chain employs TRBV20-1 and TRBJ2-2; TRBD1 is a possible D gene (5 bases). V dropped 3 bases and J dropped 3 bases, with 14 bases sitting between them. Germline-derived CDR1 and CDR2 are DFQATT and SNEGSKA (reference sequence). The CDR3 is 15 residues long. The CDR3 is CSARSRGLHTGELFF. The sequenced part of the CDR3 DNA is TGCAGTGCTAGGTCAAGGGGCCTCCACACCGGGGAG.

As to this clone: Coverage ceases 3 residues before the CDR3 finishes, and the germline J gene fills in the end. This rearrangement joins TRBV7-9 to TRBJ1-2, with TRBD1 as a possible D gene (5 bases). The V and J ends lost 5 bases and 3 bases respectively, with 13 bases between them. This CDR3 spans 14 amino acids. In germline, CDR1 is SEHNR, CDR2 FQNEAQ (reference sequence). The CDR3 is CASSLTQGYYGYTF. Partial CDR3 DNA: TGTGCCAGCAGCCTTACCCAGGGATACTATGGC.